A selection of T cell receptor beta chains follows, all from one sample in a study of T cell repertoires in cytomegalovirus infection. Their cognate antigens are unknown. A single record per CDR3 protein comes from TCRdb applying MiXCR to the reads. The sample holds around 140,000 distinct CDR3 sequences, around 30% seen once. The specimen was CD8+ T cells from cultured PBMCs, collected from culture after CMV antigen stimulation. The receptors were gathered from a human donor in good health (CMV status not recorded). Some clones in this sample may be carry-over from other donors' samples. Both conserved end residues are part of each CDR3. The D gene is left open where the match is weak. The listing skips clone size in some rows; elsewhere it reads once, few, many or a size class.

V gene: TRBV7-3
D gene: .
J gene: TRBJ2-2
clone size: few
CDR3 DNA: TGTGCCAGCAGCTTATACATCGGGGAAACCGGGGAGCTGTTTTTT
CDR3 protein: CASSLYIGETGELFF

V gene: TRBV5-6
D gene: .
J gene: TRBJ1-5
clone size: .
CDR3 DNA: TGTGCCAGCAGCTTGGGCAGATTAGGCCGCAATCAGCCCCAGCATTTT
CDR3 protein: CASSLGRLGRNQPQHF

V gene: TRBV28
D gene: TRBD2
J gene: TRBJ2-2
clone size: few
CDR3 DNA: TGTGCCAGCAGTATCATAGCGGGGGGGCCGGCCGGGGAGCTGTTTTTT
CDR3 protein: CASSIIAGGPAGELFF

V gene: TRBV5-1
D gene: TRBD1
J gene: TRBJ1-1
clone size: .
CDR3 DNA: TGCGCCAGCAGCTCTACAGGGGGCTCAAGGACTGAAGCTTTCTTT
CDR3 protein: CASSSTGGSRTEAFF

V gene: TRBV3-1
D gene: .
J gene: TRBJ1-1
clone size: .
CDR3 DNA: TGTGCCAGCAGCCAAGTCGGACACGTGAACACTGAAGCTTTCTTT
CDR3 protein: CASSQVGHVNTEAFF

V gene: TRBV15
D gene: TRBD1
J gene: TRBJ1-2
clone size: .
CDR3 DNA: TGTGCCACCAGCAGACAAGGACAGGGCCCTCCGGATGGCTACACCTTC
CDR3 protein: CATSRQGQGPPDGYTF

V gene: TRBV4-2
D gene: .
J gene: TRBJ2-7
clone size: few
CDR3 DNA: TGTGCCAGCAGCCAAACGGGGAATACATACGAGCAGTACTTC
CDR3 protein: CASSQTGNTYEQYF

V gene: TRBV2
D gene: .
J gene: TRBJ1-5
clone size: few
CDR3 DNA: TGTGCCAGCAGTGAAGGGCAGGGGTACGGAGCCCAGCATTTT
CDR3 protein: CASSEGQGYGAQHF

V gene: TRBV24-1
D gene: .
J gene: TRBJ2-1
clone size: once
CDR3 DNA: TGTGCCACCAGTGATCTTAGAACAGGAAATGAGCAGTTCTTC
CDR3 protein: CATSDLRTGNEQFF

V gene: TRBV2
D gene: .
J gene: TRBJ2-7
clone size: .
CDR3 DNA: TGTGCCAGCAGTGAACTAAGCGGGTTAACGGGGTACGAGCAGTACTTC
CDR3 protein: CASSELSGLTGYEQYF

V gene: TRBV7-9
D gene: TRBD2
J gene: TRBJ2-1
clone size: many
CDR3 DNA: TGTGCCAGCAGCTTAGAATCTAGCGGATTTGAGCAGTTCTTC
CDR3 protein: CASSLESSGFEQFF

V gene: TRBV5-3
D gene: .
J gene: TRBJ1-6
clone size: .
CDR3 DNA: TGTGCCAGAAGCCCGAATTCACCCCTCCACTTT
CDR3 protein: CARSPNSPLHF

V gene: TRBV9
D gene: TRBD1
J gene: TRBJ2-7
clone size: many
CDR3 DNA: TGTGCCAGCAGCGTAGCCCCAGGGGGATCCTACGAGCAGTACTTC
CDR3 protein: CASSVAPGGSYEQYF

V gene: TRBV27
D gene: TRBD1
J gene: TRBJ1-3
clone size: .
CDR3 DNA: TGTGCCAGCAGTCCGGGGACAGGCCTTGGAAACACCATATATTTT
CDR3 protein: CASSPGTGLGNTIYF

V gene: TRBV12-3/TRBV12-4
D gene: .
J gene: TRBJ2-5
clone size: .
CDR3 DNA: TGTGCCAGCAGTTTCAAGCGGCAAGAGACCCAGTACTTC
CDR3 protein: CASSFKRQETQYF

V gene: TRBV27
D gene: .
J gene: TRBJ1-2
clone size: .
CDR3 DNA: TGTGCCAGCAACCCGTCTTTTACTAACTATGGCTACACCTTC
CDR3 protein: CASNPSFTNYGYTF

V gene: TRBV2
D gene: TRBD1
J gene: TRBJ1-6
clone size: many
CDR3 DNA: TGTGCCAGCAGGGCCGGGACAGGGAGTTCACCCCTCCACTTT
CDR3 protein: CASRAGTGSSPLHF

V gene: TRBV24-1
D gene: TRBD2
J gene: TRBJ2-2
clone size: .
CDR3 DNA: TGTGCCACCAGTGATGAAAGGACAGCTAGCGGGGTATGGGACACCGGGGAGCTGTTTTTT
CDR3 protein: CATSDERTASGVWDTGELFF

V gene: TRBV28
D gene: TRBD1
J gene: TRBJ2-3
clone size: .
CDR3 DNA: TGTGCCAGCAGTTTATCGGACAGGGACGTCACAGATACGCAGTATTTT
CDR3 protein: CASSLSDRDVTDTQYF

V gene: TRBV7-6
D gene: .
J gene: TRBJ1-1
clone size: many
CDR3 DNA: TGTGCCAGCAGCTTAGATCTGAACACTGAAGCTTTCTTT
CDR3 protein: CASSLDLNTEAFF

V gene: TRBV12-3/TRBV12-4
D gene: .
J gene: TRBJ1-6
clone size: .
CDR3 DNA: TGTGCCAGCAGTTTATGGCAGGGTGGTTCACCCCTCCACTTT
CDR3 protein: CASSLWQGGSPLHF

V gene: TRBV5-1
D gene: .
J gene: TRBJ2-3
clone size: .
CDR3 DNA: TGCGCCAGCAGCACCGGGACAAAGGGAGATACGCAGTATTTT
CDR3 protein: CASSTGTKGDTQYF

V gene: TRBV7-9
D gene: TRBD1
J gene: TRBJ2-3
clone size: few
CDR3 DNA: TGTGCCAGCAGCCGTGGACAGGGTACACTTACGCAGTATTTT
CDR3 protein: CASSRGQGTLTQYF

V gene: TRBV6-6
D gene: .
J gene: TRBJ2-6
clone size: .
CDR3 DNA: TGTGCCAGCAAGGCGGGGGGGGCCAACGTCCTGACTTTC
CDR3 protein: CASKAGGANVLTF

V gene: TRBV19
D gene: .
J gene: TRBJ2-7
clone size: many
CDR3 DNA: TGTGCCAGTAGTATCGGTGACTCCTACGAGCAGTACTTC
CDR3 protein: CASSIGDSYEQYF

V gene: TRBV24-1
D gene: .
J gene: TRBJ2-2
clone size: few
CDR3 DNA: TGTGCCACGAAGGGGCCCGAAGGCACCGGGGAGCTGTTTTTT
CDR3 protein: CATKGPEGTGELFF

V gene: TRBV5-1
D gene: .
J gene: TRBJ1-5
clone size: .
CDR3 DNA: TGCGCCAGCAGCTTGGTGGCTTTTAGCAATCAGCCCCAGCATTTT
CDR3 protein: CASSLVAFSNQPQHF

V gene: TRBV2
D gene: .
J gene: TRBJ1-4
clone size: .
CDR3 DNA: TGTGCCGGCAGTGACGGATGGCTTGAGGAAAAACTGTTTTTT
CDR3 protein: CAGSDGWLEEKLFF

V gene: TRBV11-1
D gene: .
J gene: TRBJ1-2
clone size: .
CDR3 DNA: TGTGCCAGCAGCTTAGTGTCGGATTATGGCTACACCTTC
CDR3 protein: CASSLVSDYGYTF

V gene: TRBV12-3/TRBV12-4
D gene: .
J gene: TRBJ1-1
clone size: few
CDR3 DNA: TGTGCCAGCAGTTTATCGGGCTACACTGAAGCTTTCTTT
CDR3 protein: CASSLSGYTEAFF

V gene: TRBV29-1
D gene: .
J gene: TRBJ2-7
clone size: .
CDR3 DNA: TGCAGCGTTGCCTCCGGACAGACCCTGGAGCAGTACTTC
CDR3 protein: CSVASGQTLEQYF

V gene: TRBV6-5
D gene: .
J gene: TRBJ2-1
clone size: .
CDR3 DNA: TGTGCCAGCAGACCCGGGTTTAGTTCCTACAATGAGCAGTTCTTC
CDR3 protein: CASRPGFSSYNEQFF

V gene: TRBV27
D gene: .
J gene: TRBJ1-1
clone size: .
CDR3 DNA: TGTGCCAGCAGCCGGGACGGACTATTGAACACTGAAGCTTTCTTT
CDR3 protein: CASSRDGLLNTEAFF

V gene: TRBV6-1
D gene: .
J gene: TRBJ2-1
clone size: .
CDR3 DNA: TGTGCCAGCAGGGGGGATTACAATGAGCAGTTCTTC
CDR3 protein: CASRGDYNEQFF

V gene: TRBV15
D gene: .
J gene: TRBJ1-1
clone size: many
CDR3 DNA: TGTGCCACCAGCAGGACTCCAGTCACTGAAGCTTTCTTT
CDR3 protein: CATSRTPVTEAFF

V gene: TRBV4-1
D gene: .
J gene: TRBJ1-5
clone size: .
CDR3 DNA: TGCGCCAGCAGCCAAGACCCCACAGGACGCGAGCCCCAGCATTTT
CDR3 protein: CASSQDPTGREPQHF

V gene: TRBV20-1
D gene: TRBD2
J gene: TRBJ2-3
clone size: few
CDR3 DNA: TGCAGTGCTAGAGGGGACCTGAAGCTAGCGGGGGGGCCCTTAAGCACAGATACGCAGTATTTT
CDR3 protein: CSARGDLKLAGGPLSTDTQYF

V gene: TRBV11-1
D gene: TRBD1
J gene: TRBJ2-1
clone size: many
CDR3 DNA: TGTGCCAGCAGCCCGCCGGGACAGGCGGACAATGAGCAGTTCTTC
CDR3 protein: CASSPPGQADNEQFF

V gene: TRBV7-9
D gene: .
J gene: TRBJ1-1
clone size: many
CDR3 DNA: TGTGCCAGCAGCTACGCTGAAGCTTTCTTT
CDR3 protein: CASSYAEAFF

V gene: TRBV12-3/TRBV12-4
D gene: TRBD2
J gene: TRBJ2-1
clone size: .
CDR3 DNA: TGTGCCAGCAGTCGCGGGGGGGGGTCTGGTAACAATGAGCAGTTCTTC
CDR3 protein: CASSRGGGSGNNEQFF

V gene: TRBV9
D gene: TRBD1
J gene: TRBJ1-1
clone size: few
CDR3 DNA: TGTGCCAGCAGCGTGACAGGGGGCACTGAAGCTTTCTTT
CDR3 protein: CASSVTGGTEAFF

V gene: TRBV12-3/TRBV12-4
D gene: TRBD1
J gene: TRBJ2-1
clone size: .
CDR3 DNA: TGTGCCAGCAGTAACCCGGGACAGGGAACCGATGAGCAGTTCTTC
CDR3 protein: CASSNPGQGTDEQFF

V gene: TRBV6-6
D gene: .
J gene: TRBJ2-5
clone size: .
CDR3 DNA: TGTGCCAGCAGTTACGAACGGAGAGGTCAAGAGACCCAGTACTTC
CDR3 protein: CASSYERRGQETQYF

V gene: TRBV4-1
D gene: .
J gene: TRBJ1-6
clone size: .
CDR3 DNA: TGCGCCAGCAGCCAGAGGACAGCCCGGAGCTCCTATAATTCACCCCTCCACTTT
CDR3 protein: CASSQRTARSSYNSPLHF

V gene: TRBV6-1
D gene: TRBD1
J gene: TRBJ2-3
clone size: .
CDR3 DNA: TGTGCCAGCAGTCCAACAGGGGTCCCAGATACGCAGTATTTT
CDR3 protein: CASSPTGVPDTQYF

V gene: TRBV4-2
D gene: .
J gene: TRBJ1-1
clone size: .
CDR3 DNA: TGTGCCAGCAGCCAAGACTGGGACACTGAAGCTTTCTTT
CDR3 protein: CASSQDWDTEAFF